Below are 21 T cell receptor beta chains sequenced from a single sample in a study of blood T cell repertoires in COVID-19. The table came from immunoSEQ multiplex PCR; TCRdb's copy has only in-frame clones and leaves some out. The sample shows some 260,000 clones, 82% of them seen only once. The sequencing sample was made of peripheral blood. All receptors come from an elderly woman with active or convalescent COVID-19.

The rearrangement joins TRBV3-1 (or the pseudogene TRBV3-2) to TRBJ1-1; the D gene is possibly TRBD1 (5 bases). Germline V gene lookup returns CDR1 LGHDT and CDR2 YNNKEL (reference sequence). The V gene lost 1 base and the J gene lost 5 bases, with 8 bases spanning the gap. The CDR3 covers 13 residues. The CDR3 nucleotides are TGTGCCAGCAGCCAAGGTCGGGGGACTGAAGCTTTCTTT. Amino acids: CASSQGRGTEAFF.

This clone has only one observation. At one end, the junction sequence differs from germline, possibly due to a read error. This chain uses TRBV7-9 with TRBJ1-3; 8 positions match TRBD1. Germline V gene lookup returns CDR1 SEHNR and CDR2 FQNEAQ (reference sequence). The CDR3 sequence is 13 residues long. CDR3 nucleotide sequence: TGTGCCAGCAGCTCCGAGGACAGGGTTTCGGGTGATTTT. Its protein is CASSSEDRVSGDF.

The chain combines TRBV28 with TRBJ2-3; 8 bases match TRBD2. This CDR3 comprises 16 residues. CDR1 is MDHEN, CDR2 SYDVKM, per germline. V was pared by 6 bases and J by 2 bases, with 10 bases of the junction left unmatched. The CDR3 coding sequence is TGTGCCAGCAGCCATATGGGACTAGGCTTCACAGATACGCAGTATTTT. This translates into CASSHMGLGFTDTQYF.

This clone appeared a few times. V is TRBV3-1 (or the pseudogene TRBV3-2) and J is TRBJ2-3; D gene ambiguous. V gave up 1 base and J gave up 1 base, with 6 bases separating them. CDR1 is LGHDT, CDR2 YNNKEL, per germline (reference sequence). This CDR3 region has 14 residues. The CDR3 is CASSQGAGTDTQYF. The DNA for the CDR3 is TGTGCCAGCAGCCAAGGGGCCGGCACAGATACGCAGTATTTT.

In this sample, this clone turned up once. The chain links TRBV6-5 to TRBJ1-5; D gene ambiguous. Germline V CDR1 and CDR2: MNHEY, SVGAGI. V dropped 2 bases and J dropped 2 bases, with 10 bases sitting between them. This CDR3 spans 15 amino acids. In DNA form, the CDR3 reads TGTGCCAGCAGTTACGTTGCAGTGGGCAATCAGCCCCAGCATTTT. Translating it yields CASSYVAVGNQPQHF.

The chain joins TRBV7-2 to TRBJ2-2, with 9 positions matching TRBD2. Germline V gene lookup returns CDR1 SGHTA and CDR2 FQGNSA. The junction had 10 bases not matched to a gene; V was cut back by 1 base and J by 7 bases. The CDR3 is made up of 17 amino acids. The CDR3 sequence: CASSLDGGRASIGELFF. The CDR3 DNA reads TGTGCCAGCAGCTTAGATGGCGGGAGGGCCAGCATCGGGGAGCTGTTTTTT.

J is TRBJ1-5 and V is TRBV6-5; 8 bases line up with TRBD1. Germline V lookup: CDR1 MNHEY, CDR2 SVGAGI. J gave up 2 bases and V 9 bases, and 6 bases lay outside the gene matches. The CDR3 consists of 14 residues. The CDR3 DNA sequence: TGTGCCAGTTCATGGGGACAGGGCAATCAGCCCCAGCATTTT. This encodes CASSWGQGNQPQHF.

There are a few counts of this clone. The gene calls are TRBV10-3 and TRBJ2-5; 10 bases agree with TRBD1. CDR1 is ENHRY, CDR2 SYGVKD, per germline. J lost 3 bases, V lost 9 bases, and 1 base had no gene match. This CDR3 is built from 12 residues. CDR3 amino acids: CAMGTGEETQYF. The CDR3 region has the DNA TGTGCCATGGGGACAGGGGAAGAGACCCAGTACTTC.

V gene TRBV6-1 combines with J gene TRBJ2-7; TRBD1 matches at 7 bases. This CDR3 has 15 residues. Germline CDR1 and CDR2: MNHNS and SASEGT. Germline trimming cut 1 base from V and 5 bases from J; bases unmatched to any gene: 8. The CDR3 loop reads CASSEDLRGLNEQYF. The CDR3 DNA reads as TGTGCCAGCAGTGAAGATTTAAGGGGGCTAAACGAGCAGTACTTC.

The CDR3 region is CASREPGAEAFF. Written as DNA, the CDR3 is TGCGCCAGCAGGGAACCAGGGGCTGAAGCTTTCTTT. This sequence joins TRBV10-2 and TRBJ1-1; D might be TRBD1 (6 bases). The germline gives CDR1 WSHSY, CDR2 SAAADI. The CDR3 loop spans 12 amino acids. V lost 6 bases and J lost 6, with 11 bases in between.

The CDR3 region is CASSPTGGNQPQHF. The CDR3 DNA reads as TGTGCCAGCAGCCCGACAGGGGGGAATCAGCCCCAGCATTTT. V and J are TRBV7-6 and TRBJ1-5; 9 nucleotides agree with TRBD1. Germline trimming cut 5 bases from V and 4 bases from J; bases unmatched to any gene: 3. The germline gives CDR1 SGHVS, CDR2 FNYEAQ. This CDR3 spans 14 amino acids.

The chain recombines TRBV5-1 with TRBJ2-7, with TRBD2 identical over 7 bases. The V and J ends lost 4 bases and 2 bases, in that order; junction bases with no gene match: 9. The CDR3 runs to 15 residues. Germline V gene sequence: CDR1 SGHRS, CDR2 YFSETQ. This CDR3 is CASSPSGGGTYEQYF. Written as DNA, the CDR3 is TGCGCCAGCAGCCCCTCGGGGGGAGGTACCTACGAGCAGTACTTC.

The rearrangement links TRBV5-6 to TRBJ1-2; D not resolved. CDR3 length equals 14 residues. The ends were cut back, 5 bases at V and 4 bases at J, with 15 bases in the middle. The germline CDR1 and CDR2 sequences are SGHDT and YYEEEE. CDR3 sequence (DNA): TGTGCCAGCAGGCGGGGTCAGGAGGGCTATGGCTACACCTTC. Translated, it gives CASRRGQEGYGYTF.

The chain links TRBV28 to TRBJ2-3, with 7 bases identical to TRBD2. With V trimmed by 6 bases and J by 2 bases, 8 bases remained unmatched. This CDR3 contains 15 residues. From germline, CDR1 is MDHEN and CDR2 SYDVKM. Written as DNA, the CDR3 is TGTGCCAGCAGATCAAGCGGGAAGAACACAGATACGCAGTATTTT. Translating gives CASRSSGKNTDTQYF.

A single count supports this clone. V usage is TRBV4-2 and J usage is TRBJ1-2; TRBD1 agrees at 8 bases. This CDR3 contains 15 residues. Germline CDR1 is LGHNA and CDR2 is YNFKEQ. V lost 1 base and J lost 8; bases outside the gene matches: 9. CDR3 sequence (DNA): TGTGCCAGCAGCCAAGCGGAAGCAGGGGGCCGGGGCTACACCTTC. It specifies CASSQAEAGGRGYTF.

This clone came up once. This rearrangement joins TRBV3-1 (or the pseudogene TRBV3-2) to TRBJ1-2, with 8 nucleotides matching TRBD1. The J segment lost 6 bases and the V segment lost 2 bases, leaving 8 bases of the junction unmatched. The CDR3 loop spans 15 amino acids. Germline V gene lookup returns CDR1 LGHDT and CDR2 YNNKEL (reference sequence). The CDR3 reads CASSQPWTGTDGYTF. Here the CDR3 DNA reads TGTGCCAGCAGCCAACCATGGACAGGGACGGATGGCTACACCTTC.

V gene TRBV5-1 combines with J gene TRBJ2-3, with 8 bases that match TRBD2. V dropped 0 bases and J dropped 0; count of bases not matched to a gene: 3. The CDR3 sequence is 16 residues long. Germline-derived CDR1 and CDR2 are SGHRS and YFSETQ. In nucleotides, the CDR3 is TGCGCCAGCAGCTTGGAGGGCGGGAGGAGCACAGATACGCAGTATTTT. Protein: CASSLEGGRSTDTQYF.

The chain is built from TRBV10-2 and TRBJ1-3; D ambiguous. Germline V gene data show CDR1 as WSHSY and CDR2 as SAAADI. Trimming shortened V by 5 bases and J by 2 bases, and 10 bases separated the two germline ends. The CDR3 has 14 amino acids. The CDR3 spells CASSPSFPGNTIYF. The CDR3 coding sequence is TGCGCCAGCAGTCCTAGTTTCCCTGGAAACACCATATATTTT.

V gene TRBV5-1 combines with J gene TRBJ1-2; maybe TRBD1 (5 bases). Germline V gene data show CDR1 as SGHRS and CDR2 as YFSETQ. CDR3 length: 14 residues. V was shortened by 2 bases and J by 3 bases, with 11 bases between the two germline ends. CDR3 bases: TGCGCCAGCAGCTTTGAAGGAGGGGACTATGGCTACACCTTC. This codes for CASSFEGGDYGYTF.

V usage is TRBV24-1 and J usage is TRBJ2-7; TRBD1 aligns across 8 bases. This CDR3 has 15 residues. The V gene's germline CDR1 is KGHDR and CDR2 SFDVKD. The V and J ends lost 4 bases and 5 bases, in that order; junction bases with no gene match: 9. This CDR3 is CATSDRTGGSDEQYF. The CDR3 DNA reads as TGTGCCACCAGTGACCGTACAGGGGGATCTGACGAGCAGTACTTC.

This chain links TRBV19 with TRBJ1-4, with 7 bases identical to TRBD1. CDR3 length: 15 residues. V lost 4 bases, J lost 1 base, and 3 bases stayed unmatched. The V gene's germline CDR1 is LNHDA and CDR2 SQIVND (reference sequence). In nucleotides, the CDR3 is TGTGCCAGTAGTACCCGGACAGGAACTAATGAAAAACTGTTTTTT. Translated, it gives CASSTRTGTNEKLFF. The full variable domain, in which reference TRBV19 and TRBJ1-4 provide the parts outside the CDR3, is DGGITQSPKYLFRKEGQNVTLSCEQNLNHDAMYWYRQDPGQGLRLIYYSQIVNDFQKGDIAEGYSVSREKKESFPLTVTSAQKNPTAFYLCASSTRTGTNEKLFFGSGTQLSVL.